These 10 T cell receptor beta chains were sequenced from one sample in a study of T cell responses to AZD1222 COVID-19 vaccine. The data were produced by immunoSEQ multiplex PCR, yet TCRdb's version contains in-frame clones alone and is incomplete. The sample records about 130,000 clones, about nine tenths being singletons. The sequencing here drew on peripheral blood, taken on day 0 of AZD1222 vaccination. These receptors all stem from an adult in good health.

The CDR3 protein is CASSIRLAGGWNTGELFF. CDR3 in DNA: TGTGCCAGTAGTATCCGACTAGCGGGGGGTTGGAACACCGGGGAGCTGTTTTTT. The rearrangement links TRBV19 to TRBJ2-2, with 13 bases identical to TRBD2. This CDR3 contains 18 residues. Germline V gene data show CDR1 as LNHDA and CDR2 as SQIVND (reference sequence). The junction had 5 bases not matched to a gene; V was cut back by 3 bases and J by 1 base.

This chain connects TRBV5-6 to TRBJ2-1; D remains ambiguous. Trimming took 0 bases from V and 11 from J, leaving 6 bases between them. The CDR3 runs to 11 residues. Germline V gene sequence: CDR1 SGHDT, CDR2 YYEEEE. The CDR3 DNA sequence: TGTGCCAGCAGCTTGGGGAAAAAGCAGTTCTTC. This encodes CASSLGKKQFF. Complete variable domain (other parts from reference TRBV5-6 and TRBJ2-1): DAGVTQSPTHLIKTRGQQVTLRCSPKSGHDTVSWYQQALGQGPQFIFQYYEEEERQRGNFPDRFSGHQFPNYSSELNVNALLLGDSALYLCASSLGKKQFFGPGTRLTVL.

This chain connects TRBV25-1 to TRBJ2-7, with a tentative D call TRBD1 (5 bases). The CDR3 is 12 amino acids. Germline V CDR1 and CDR2: MGHDK, SYGVNS. V was cut by 6 bases and J by 3 bases, with 9 bases left in between. This CDR3 is CASRAQVYEQYF. The CDR3 coding sequence is TGTGCCAGCAGGGCACAGGTCTACGAGCAGTACTTC.

The chain joins TRBV11-3 to TRBJ2-5; D possibly corresponds to TRBD2 (6 bases). Germline values: CDR1 SGHNT, CDR2 YENEEA. This CDR3 comprises 13 residues. V was cut by 3 bases and J by 5 bases, with 10 bases left in between. CDR3 amino acids: CASSFGGRETQYF. The CDR3 DNA reads as TGTGCCAGCAGCTTTGGGGGGAGGGAGACCCAGTACTTC.

This clone occurred once. The gene calls are TRBV7-3 and TRBJ2-1; 12 bases map to TRBD2. With 5 bases clipped from V and 4 bases from J, the junction kept 3 bases outside the gene matches. The CDR3 has 15 residues. Germline V gives CDR1 SGHTA, CDR2 FQGTGA. CDR3 nucleotides: TGTGCCAGCAGCCAGACTAGCGGGGGATACAATGAGCAGTTCTTC. Protein product: CASSQTSGGYNEQFF.

J is TRBJ2-7 and V is TRBV2; no reliable D call. The CDR3 consists of 13 residues. The germline gives CDR1 SNHLY, CDR2 FYNNEI. Trimming left V 7 bases short and J 0 bases short, with 10 bases between. The CDR3 loop reads CASISGSSYEQYF. The CDR3 nucleotides read TGTGCCAGCATTAGTGGCAGCTCCTACGAGCAGTACTTC.

The rearrangement joins TRBV30 to TRBJ2-7, with D tentatively TRBD1 (7 bases). CDR3 length equals 15 residues. The germline V and J ends were trimmed by 0 bases and 0 bases, with 12 bases remaining between them. The germline V gene encodes CDR1 GTSNPN and CDR2 SVGIG (reference sequence). The CDR3 region is CAWSVGGQSSYEQYF. The CDR3 DNA reads TGTGCCTGGAGTGTGGGGGGACAGAGCTCCTACGAGCAGTACTTC.

The chain joins TRBV6-6 to TRBJ1-5, with D possibly being TRBD1 (6 bases). The CDR3 is 13 amino acids. CDR1 MNHNY and CDR2 SVGAGI come from the germline V gene (reference sequence). V was pared by 5 bases and J by 8 bases, with 13 bases between. CDR3 DNA sequence: TGTGCCAGCAGTCCGGACAGTTGGGAGCCCCAGCATTTT. Its translation: CASSPDSWEPQHF.

CDR3 loop: CASSFLGAEAFF. In DNA, the CDR3 is TGTGCCAGCAGTTTCCTGGGCGCTGAAGCTTTCTTT. J is TRBJ1-1 and V is TRBV12-3 or TRBV12-4; D call uncertain. There are 12 residues in the CDR3. V was shortened by 3 bases and J by 6 bases, with 8 bases between the two germline ends.

This clone was seen only a few times. This chain joins TRBV9 and TRBJ1-3, with TRBD1 as a possible D gene (5 bases). CDR3 length equals 14 residues. Germline assignment: CDR1 SGDLS and CDR2 YYNGEE. Trimming left V 2 bases short and J 8 bases short, with 14 bases between. The CDR3 here is CASSVGRVGDTIYF. As DNA, the CDR3 is TGTGCCAGCAGCGTGGGAAGGGTGGGGGACACCATATATTTT.